This T cell receptor (beta chain) was captured in a study of early stage breast cancer tumors. Study at large: Most invasive tumors, about 70% of the 16, were ER+/PR+/HER2-.

The table came from immunoSEQ multiplex PCR; TCRdb's copy has only in-frame clones and leaves some out. The sample includes some 30,000 clones, around 67% of them seen just once. This clone is labeled medium-sized. Other DNA sequences in this sample translate to the same CDR3. Material: breast tumor tissue. The receptor's source is a person in their thirties with breast cancer.

CDR3 in amino acids: CASSLTSGRMNEQFF. In nucleotides, the CDR3 is TGTGCCAGCAGCTTAACTAGCGGGAGGATGAATGAGCAGTTCTTC. V gene TRBV7-2 combines with J gene TRBJ2-1, with 12 nucleotides matching TRBD2. Germline V CDR1 and CDR2: SGHTA, FQGNSA. The CDR3 totals 15 residues. After removal of 2 bases from V and 7 bases from J, the junction contained 3 bases not matched to a gene.